This entry describes one TCR beta chain. Its cognate antigen is unknown. This sample is part of a study of cytomegalovirus exposure and HLA in healthy donors. Overall study results and limits: The CMV antigen specificity of a few CMV-associated chains was confirmed through in vitro analysis. Donors belonging to an Asian-associated ancestry cluster reportedly showed fewer N-insertions in productive TCRs than the approximately 690-donor mean, according to what a later analysis found. In all likelihood, a cluster of highly shared sequence variants was a sequencing artifact. The study listed 150 to 200 cytomegalovirus-associated TCR beta chains.

The CDR3 contains 18 residues. The V gene's germline CDR1 is MNHNS and CDR2 SASEGT. The ends were cut back, 2 bases at V and 0 bases at J, with 19 bases in the middle. The study ran its PCR with 60 Vbeta and 13 Jbeta primers. Sequenced by immunoSEQ multiplex PCR; TCRdb stores in-frame clones only, minus some. The sample lists 80,000 to 130,000 clones; around 76% were seen once. The TCR was taken from a woman between 45 and 65 years old in good health and CMV-seropositive. The sample taken for sequencing was PBMCs. The rearrangement links TRBV6-1 to TRBJ1-1; D not resolved. CDR3 DNA: TGTGCCAGCAGTGAACTTCCCGGGCCACGGGGATTGAACACTGAAGCTTTCTTT. This codes for CASSELPGPRGLNTEAFF.